This passage covers 21 T cell receptor beta chains from one sample sequenced in a study of shared clonotypes between healthy human individuals. Sequenced by immunoSEQ multiplex PCR; TCRdb stores in-frame clones only, minus some. Of about 2.1 million clones listed, about 93% are singletons. CD45RO-negative, CCR7-positively selected cells formed the naive CD8 fraction, excluding terminally differentiated effector memory CD45RA+ cells. The sample was naive CD8+ T cells from PBMCs. Source of these receptors: a man between 18 and 35 years old in good health. Some clones in this sample may be carry-over from other donors' samples.

The chain uses TRBV27 and TRBJ2-4; maybe TRBD1 (6 bases). In germline, CDR1 is MNHEY, CDR2 SMNVEV (reference sequence). CDR3 length: 15 amino acids. Trimming shortened V by 6 bases and J by 0 bases, and 12 bases separated the two germline ends. The CDR3 region is CASRTDSLAKNIQYF. The CDR3, as DNA: TGTGCCAGCAGGACGGACAGTTTAGCCAAAAACATTCAGTACTTC.

This clone was seen just once. The V call is TRBV9, the J call TRBJ1-2; possible D gene TRBD1, 6 bases. The CDR3 consists of 14 residues. Trimming took 3 bases from V and 4 from J, leaving 13 bases between them. The V gene's germline CDR1 is SGDLS and CDR2 YYNGEE. In DNA, the CDR3 is TGTGCCAGCAGCGCGGACAGAGAAATCTATGGCTACACCTTC. Protein: CASSADREIYGYTF.

The count of this clone is one. DNA of the CDR3: TGCGCCAGCAGCTCAGAACCGGGACTAGCGGGAGTACTACCGAACAATGAGCAGTTCTTC. Protein product: CASSSEPGLAGVLPNNEQFF. The J gene is TRBJ2-1, the V gene TRBV4-1; the match to TRBD2 covers 14 bases. J gave up 5 bases and V 5 bases, and 17 bases lay outside the gene matches. The germline V gene encodes CDR1 MGHRA and CDR2 YSYEKL. The CDR3 extends over 20 amino acids.

V usage is TRBV9 and J usage is TRBJ2-7; 7 bases line up with TRBD2. This CDR3 is 15 amino acids long. The V and J ends lost 0 bases and 5 bases, in that order; junction bases with no gene match: 8. The germline gives CDR1 SGDLS, CDR2 YYNGEE. CDR3 sequence reads: CASSVGGGSNDEQYF. The CDR3 region has the DNA TGTGCCAGCAGCGTAGGAGGCGGGAGTAACGACGAGCAGTACTTC.

The chain employs TRBV9 and TRBJ2-1; D may be TRBD1 or TRBD2 (6 bases each). The CDR3 has 17 residues. Germline values: CDR1 SGDLS, CDR2 YYNGEE. Trimming cost V 0 bases and J 0 bases, with 13 bases left between them. The chain's CDR3 is CASSVGWGAISYNEQFF. The CDR3 DNA reads as TGTGCCAGCAGCGTAGGCTGGGGGGCGATCTCCTACAATGAGCAGTTCTTC.

This chain joins TRBV9 and TRBJ1-4; no clear D. CDR3 length: 16 residues. Germline V gene lookup returns CDR1 SGDLS and CDR2 YYNGEE. V was cut by 1 base and J by 0 bases, with 10 bases left in between. The CDR3 DNA sequence: TGTGCCAGCAGCGTATCGAGTATTGCAACTAATGAAAAACTGTTTTTT. Translated, it gives CASSVSSIATNEKLFF.

V and J are TRBV6-5 and TRBJ1-5; D unclear. This CDR3 spans 14 amino acids. Deletions cut 6 bases from V and 6 bases from J, with 15 bases between. In germline, CDR1 is MNHEY, CDR2 SVGAGI. The CDR3 region is CASSQALWRQPQHF. CDR3 coding DNA: TGTGCCAGCAGCCAAGCACTCTGGCGTCAGCCCCAGCATTTT.

This chain connects TRBV21-1 to TRBJ1-4; the table's TRBD1 call for D was not verified on the DNA. TRBV21-1 is designated a pseudogene. This CDR3 contains 19 residues. For the CDR3, the DNA is TGTGCCATCCCGTCATCCTGGGACAGAACCATTGCAACTAATGAAAAACTGTTTTTT. It translates to CAIPSSWDRTIATNEKLFF.

This sequence joins TRBV6-1 and TRBJ2-7; TRBD2 is a possible D gene (5 bases). The CDR3 spans 15 residues. Germline V gene lookup returns CDR1 MNHNS and CDR2 SASEGT. Trimming pared 5 bases from V and 5 bases from J, leaving 19 bases between. In nucleotides, the CDR3 is TGTGCCAGCAGTCATCGGGCAGGTGCCGGGGACGAGCAGTACTTC. Protein sequence: CASSHRAGAGDEQYF.

This chain connects TRBV6-6 to TRBJ1-2; 7 bases are shared with TRBD1. The ends lost 4 bases at V and 5 bases at J; junction bases unmatched: 7. The V gene's germline CDR1 is MNHNY and CDR2 SVGAGI (reference sequence). This CDR3 has 14 residues. The CDR3: CASSFPDRVYGYTF. The CDR3, as DNA: TGTGCCAGCAGTTTCCCCGACAGGGTTTATGGCTACACCTTC.

The chain combines TRBV7-9 with TRBJ2-1; TRBD2 is a possible D gene (6 bases). Trimming shortened V by 5 bases and J by 3 bases, and 23 bases separated the two germline ends. Germline CDR1 is SEHNR and CDR2 is FQNEAQ (reference sequence). The CDR3 sequence is 18 residues long. The CDR3 DNA reads as TGTGCCAGCAGCCCCCTCAGAGGAGGGCCGAGTGTCTACAATGAGCAGTTCTTC. Amino acids: CASSPLRGGPSVYNEQFF. Together with reference TRBV7-9 and TRBJ2-1, the CDR3 gives the full variable domain: DTGVSQNPRHKITKRGQNVTFRCDPISEHNRLYWYRQTLGQGPEFLTYFQNEAQLEKSRLLSDRFSAERPKGSFSTLEIQRTEQGDSAMYLCASSPLRGGPSVYNEQFFGPGTRLTVL.

This clone appeared a single time. This chain connects TRBV27 to TRBJ2-1, with 7 bases fitting TRBD2. Germline V lookup: CDR1 MNHEY, CDR2 SMNVEV (reference sequence). J gave up 6 bases and V 0 bases, and 2 bases lay outside the gene matches. The CDR3 spans 14 residues. CDR3 loop: CASSLSASGNEQFF. The CDR3, as DNA: TGTGCCAGCAGTTTATCCGCTAGCGGCAATGAGCAGTTCTTC.

The chain recombines TRBV25-1 with TRBJ2-5, with 8 bases fitting TRBD2. Trimming cost V 1 base and J 2 bases; bases outside gene matches: 12. The CDR3 consists of 18 residues. Per germline, CDR1 MGHDK and CDR2 SYGVNS. The CDR3 region has the DNA TGTGCCAGCAGTGAATTTGCGAGACGGGAGGGCGATCAAGAGACCCAGTACTTC. This sequence encodes CASSEFARREGDQETQYF.

The J gene is TRBJ1-3, the V gene TRBV28, with D hard to call. The V gene's germline CDR1 is MDHEN and CDR2 SYDVKM. This CDR3 has 13 amino acids. The V and J ends lost 2 bases and 10 bases respectively, with 12 bases between them. DNA for the CDR3: TGTGCCAGCAGTTTAACAGTGTGGGAGACCATATATTTT. This translates into CASSLTVWETIYF.

The genes are TRBV7-2 and TRBJ2-7, with 10 bases lining up with TRBD2. This CDR3 is 15 amino acids long. Per the germline V gene, CDR1 is SGHTA and CDR2 is FQGNSA. V shed 5 bases and J 0 bases; nucleotides not matched to a gene: 4. In DNA form, the CDR3 reads TGTGCCAGCAGCCCACTAGCGGGGATCTCCTACGAGCAGTACTTC. This codes for CASSPLAGISYEQYF.

The genes are TRBV27 and TRBJ2-6; 8 bases agree with TRBD2. Germline CDR1 MNHEY, CDR2 SMNVEV (reference sequence). The length of the CDR3 is 15 residues. Trimming removed 7 bases from V and 3 bases from J; junction bases left unmatched: 5. The CDR3 spells CASKAGVLGANVLTF. CDR3 nucleotide sequence: TGTGCCAGCAAAGCGGGAGTTCTTGGGGCCAACGTCCTGACTTTC.

In its sample, this clone was seen once. The V and J genes are TRBV7-9 and TRBJ2-3; unclear D gene. Trimming took 6 bases from V and 0 from J, leaving 19 bases between them. The CDR3 covers 17 residues. CDR1 is SEHNR and CDR2 is FQNEAQ in the germline V gene (reference sequence). The CDR3 loop reads CASRSSRYTLSTDTQYF. The CDR3 nucleotides are TGTGCCAGCAGATCCTCCCGGTACACACTCAGCACAGATACGCAGTATTTT.

The V gene is TRBV10-2, the J gene TRBJ2-5; 9 positions agree with TRBD2. This CDR3 comprises 14 residues. Losses at the gene ends were 6 bases for V and 5 bases for J; bases not matched to a gene: 7. CDR1 is WSHSY, CDR2 SAAADI, per germline. CDR3 residues: CASSIAGALETQYF. The CDR3 DNA sequence: TGCGCCAGCAGCATAGCGGGAGCTCTGGAGACCCAGTACTTC.

This chain uses TRBV19 with TRBJ2-7, with no clear D. V shed 2 bases and J shed 4 bases, with 9 bases lying between them. The germline CDR1 and CDR2 sequences are LNHDA and SQIVND (reference sequence). The CDR3 runs to 13 residues. In DNA form, the CDR3 reads TGTGCCAGTAGTATAACTATAGTGTACGAGCAGTACTTC. This translates into CASSITIVYEQYF.

V and J are TRBV7-9 and TRBJ2-5, with 9 bases lining up with TRBD2. V lost 1 base and J lost 0; bases outside the gene matches: 9. Germline CDR1 SEHNR, CDR2 FQNEAQ (reference sequence). The CDR3 covers 18 residues. As DNA, the CDR3 is TGTGCCAGCAGCTTAGACCTGCTAGCGGGATTGTACCAAGAGACCCAGTACTTC. This encodes CASSLDLLAGLYQETQYF.

This clone appeared a single time. The chain has TRBV19 and TRBJ2-7, with 7 bases fitting TRBD1. The germline gives CDR1 LNHDA, CDR2 SQIVND (reference sequence). The trim removed 4 bases at V and 3 bases at J, leaving 6 bases unmatched. The CDR3 is made up of 14 amino acids. In DNA form, the CDR3 reads TGTGCCAGTAGTACCGGGGACAGCCTCTACGAGCAGTACTTC. This codes for CASSTGDSLYEQYF.